A single sample is the source of the 8 T cell receptor beta chains below, sequenced in a study of PD-1 blockade in mismatch repair-deficient tumors. Method: immunoSEQ multiplex PCR; TCRdb's copy keeps in-frame clones and lacks some. The sample contains 56,000 or so clones, 81% of which appear only once. The sequenced sample was peripheral blood, obtained approximately 20 weeks after starting pembrolizumab. The source is an adult with mismatch repair-deficient cancer.

The chain employs TRBV27 and TRBJ1-5, with 7 bases identical to TRBD1. The J segment lost 2 bases and the V segment lost 4 bases, leaving 2 bases of the junction unmatched. The V gene's germline CDR1 is MNHEY and CDR2 SMNVEV (reference sequence). CDR3 length equals 14 residues. The CDR3 region is CASSSGQGNQPQHF. DNA for the CDR3: TGTGCCAGCAGTTCCGGACAGGGCAATCAGCCCCAGCATTTT.

V usage is TRBV9 and J usage is TRBJ2-5, with 9 positions matching TRBD2. The CDR3 totals 15 residues. The V gene's germline CDR1 is SGDLS and CDR2 YYNGEE. Unmatched junction bases numbered 5, after V lost 4 bases and J lost 1 base. The chain's CDR3 is CASSPTSGSQETQYF. As DNA, the CDR3 is TGTGCCAGCAGCCCGACTAGCGGAAGCCAAGAGACCCAGTACTTC.

The chain uses TRBV7-3 and TRBJ2-3, with 10 bases that match TRBD2. This CDR3 spans 15 amino acids. V lost 5 bases and J lost 2; bases outside the gene matches: 4. Germline CDR1 SGHTA, CDR2 FQGTGA. The CDR3 region has the DNA TGTGCCAGCAGCGATCTAGCGGGAGCCACAGATACGCAGTATTTT. Translation: CASSDLAGATDTQYF. Complete variable domain (other parts from reference TRBV7-3 and TRBJ2-3): GAGVSQTPSNKVTEKGKYVELRCDPISGHTALYWYRQSLGQGPEFLIYFQGTGAADDSGLPNDRFFAVRPEGSVSTLKIQRTERGDSAVYLCASSDLAGATDTQYFGPGTRLTVL.

CDR3 nucleotides: TGTGCCAGTAGTATTATGGCAGGGGTGGGAAACACCATATATTTT. Its protein product is CASSIMAGVGNTIYF. The genes are TRBV19 and TRBJ1-3; a possible D gene is TRBD1 (6 bases). Germline V gene data show CDR1 as LNHDA and CDR2 as SQIVND (reference sequence). V was cut by 3 bases and J by 4 bases, with 13 bases left in between. The CDR3 is made up of 15 amino acids.

The chain joins TRBV2 to TRBJ2-5, with D possibly matching TRBD1 (7 bases). V shed 6 bases and J shed 7 bases, with 15 bases lying between them. This CDR3 spans 13 amino acids. Germline CDR1 and CDR2: SNHLY and FYNNEI. The CDR3 DNA reads as TGTGCCAGCAGCGCGGAGGGGGCTGGGACCCAGTACTTC. Its protein is CASSAEGAGTQYF.

The chain joins TRBV7-9 to TRBJ2-3; weak D call: TRBD1 (7 bases). The germline V gene encodes CDR1 SEHNR and CDR2 FQNEAQ (reference sequence). The CDR3 totals 16 residues. Trimming left V 2 bases short and J 2 bases short, with 14 bases between. In DNA form, the CDR3 reads TGTGCCAGCAGCTTACGGGCAGGGGGGTTCACAGATACGCAGTATTTT. Translated, it gives CASSLRAGGFTDTQYF.

The rearrangement links TRBV30 to TRBJ1-3; the D gene is possibly TRBD1 (6 bases). Germline lookup yields CDR1 GTSNPN and CDR2 SVGIG (reference sequence). The CDR3 is 12 residues long. V was clipped by 5 bases and J by 2 bases, with 7 bases between them. DNA for the CDR3: TGTGCCTGGCGGACAGCTGGAAACACCATATATTTT. This encodes CAWRTAGNTIYF. Supplemented by reference TRBV30 and TRBJ1-3, the full variable domain reads SQTIHQWPATLVQPVGSPLSLECTVEGTSNPNLYWYRQAAGRGLQLLFYSVGIGQISSEVPQNLSASRPQDRQFILSSKKLLLSDSGFYLCAWRTAGNTIYFGEGSWLTVV.

The V and J genes are TRBV19 and TRBJ2-2; 11 bases are a match to TRBD2. Germline assignment: CDR1 LNHDA and CDR2 SQIVND (reference sequence). V lost 7 bases, J lost 4 bases, and 11 bases stayed unmatched. This CDR3 is 17 amino acids long. The DNA of the CDR3 is TGTGCCAGTACCGTAGCGGGAGGGCCTACTATCACCGGGGAGCTGTTTTTT. Amino acid sequence: CASTVAGGPTITGELFF.